This T cell receptor (beta chain) derives from a study of blood T cell repertoires in COVID-19. Study information: Specimens from acute and convalescent COVID-19 originated in the United States, Italy and Spain. PBMCs, B-cell-depleted T cells, or T cells provided the cDNA or gDNA that made up the material.

Original methodology: Amplifying reference gene primers gave estimates of nucleated cell counts. Clones were sequenced by immunoSEQ multiplex PCR, and TCRdb holds only the in-frame ones, with some missing. D and trimming come from the DNA, and the V and J calls and clone size come from that table. The data show about 150,000 clones, 80% to 90% seen once. Seattle's enrolled individuals joined amid active infection and were then monitored longitudinally. The clonotype originates from a man aged 18 to 30 with COVID-19, enrolled during active disease. The sequenced material came from peripheral blood.

CDR3 DNA sequence: TGTGCCAGTAGTCCCCGGGAGGAGGCAGATACGCAGTATTTT. Encoded protein: CASSPREEADTQYF. This rearrangement joins TRBV19 to TRBJ2-3, with TRBD2 matching over 7 bases. The germline gives CDR1 LNHDA, CDR2 SQIVND (reference sequence). Trimming at V came to 5 bases and at J to 4 bases, leaving 6 bases not matched to a gene. CDR3 size: 14 residues. The full variable domain, rest sourced from reference TRBV19 and TRBJ2-3, is DGGITQSPKYLFRKEGQNVTLSCEQNLNHDAMYWYRQDPGQGLRLIYYSQIVNDFQKGDIAEGYSVSREKKESFPLTVTSAQKNPTAFYLCASSPREEADTQYFGPGTRLTVL.